The following is a T cell receptor (beta chain) sequence with its context. Its binding antigen is unknown. The record has no base qualities; no much larger clone is one base away. These data are taken from a study of T cell responses to AZD1222 COVID-19 vaccine (dated by TCRdb to about 2021). Concerning the study at large: AZD1222 recipients whose second dose came at about 4 weeks and those whose second dose came at about 12 weeks were combined into one group, since spike-specific TCR depth and breadth did not differ between the two schedules. Trial participants were enrolled by age into 18-55, 56-69 and 70-plus year subgroups, with roughly 150, 30 and 60 TCR-sequenced participants respectively. A total of approximately 230 trial participants underwent TCR sequencing, of whom 207 received two doses of AZD1222 and around 25 received two doses of the MenACWY control vaccine.

General findings and caveats noted by the study authors: No day 14 peak-response samples were available, so repertoires were characterized only after the peak T cell response. Participants were mostly white British and included more females than males, and it was suggested by the authors that clonal diversity may have been underestimated. Conclusions about previously exposed vaccinees are limited because only six or seven AZD1222 recipients were SARS-CoV-2 seropositive at baseline. A significant rise in spike-specific TCR breadth and depth was observed after two AZD1222 doses relative to day 0 and relative to MenACWY recipients. CD4 TCRs associated with the vaccine covered the entire spike protein, and the dominant responses were in regions 160-218 and 743-854. Reportedly, close to half of the unique spike-specific TCRs recognized epitopes lying outside the regions that are mutated in the B.1.351 and B.1.1.7 variants. In the small 56-69-year group, the increase in depth fell short of significance, most likely because of low power.

The sample's time point, from its label and the paper: baseline before first vaccination. Samples from vaccinated people were obtained from the UK trials COV001 and COV002, which included a single-blind randomized controlled phase 2/3 trial of AZD1222 (ChAdOx1 nCoV-19) in healthy adults. For TCRbeta chain sequencing, PBMC samples were collected from trial participants at day 0 and at day 28 after the second dose. The CDR3 regions of human TCRbeta chains were subjected to immunosequencing. As for the authors' bioinformatics: Repertoire TCRs were matched against a reference library of SARS-CoV-2-specific TCRs generated with the MIRA antigen-specificity platform. Breadth was defined as the fraction of unique TCRs that were SARS-CoV-2-associated. Depth was defined as the fraction of total T cells that were SARS-CoV-2-associated. Using the MIRA data, each spike-specific TCR was mapped to the spike region that the TCR reacts to and placed in a CD4 or CD8 class. Log10-transformed breadth and depth values were compared by one-way ANOVA with Sidak's multiple comparisons tests. TCRdb took over this immuneACCESS table, retaining in-frame rearrangements with V and J assigned. Such tables are incomplete; in checked studies, under half of the missing clones stem from an unresolved V gene, and the remainder is unexplained. That table supplies the V and J calls and clone size; D and trimming were determined from the DNA. The sample table shows about 140,000 clones, and about 92% are seen once. About 3% of the sample comes from the top ten.

From cysteine to phenylalanine, the CDR3 is 16 amino acids long. Left in the record is the CDR3 DNA by itself, 48 bases read in frame from the first base. Trimming removed 5 bases from V and 3 bases from J; the gene matches leave 3 bases unexplained. CDR1 and CDR2 were assigned from the germline V gene as MNHNS and SASEGT. This material consisted of peripheral blood, taken on day 0 of AZD1222 vaccination. This sequence originates from an adult in good health. The chain joins TRBV6-1 to TRBJ2-3; 15 middle bases align to TRBD2. The DNA sequence is given as TGTGCCAGCAGTAAAGGACTAGCGGGAGGGACAGATACGCAGTATTTT. Its protein is CASSKGLAGGTDTQYF.